One and the same sample provided the 13 T cell receptor beta chains below, sequenced in a study of spatial heterogeneity in lung cancer. As to time point: blood at routine non-recurrence follow-up after resection. TCRdb called the 5' RACE reads again in MiXCR, with one record for every CDR3 protein. This table holds more than 15,000 distinct CDR3 sequences, approximately 6% found once. The source was PBMCs, collected at follow-up. The receptors stem from a male donor with early-stage non-small cell lung cancer.

This clonotype was seen ten or more times. The chain has TRBV28 and TRBJ1-1, with a weak D call TRBD1 (6 bases). This CDR3 region has 15 residues. The V end lost 3 bases, the J end lost 1 base, and 12 bases lay between the germline ends. Germline V gives CDR1 MDHEN, CDR2 SYDVKM. CDR3 coding DNA: TGTGCCAGCAGTTTTGGGCGGGGACAGAACACTGAAGCTTTCTTT. Protein product: CASSFGRGQNTEAFF.

Many counts were recorded for this clonotype. This rearrangement joins TRBV7-2 to TRBJ2-7; possibly TRBD2 for D (6 bases). The length of the CDR3 is 17 residues. The germline V and J ends were trimmed by 1 base and 3 bases, with 19 bases remaining between them. Germline values: CDR1 SGHTA, CDR2 FQGNSA. The chain's CDR3 is CASSLEVPSAILYEQYF. CDR3 DNA sequence: TGTGCCAGCAGCTTAGAGGTTCCTAGCGCGATTCTCTACGAGCAGTACTTC.

This clonotype was counted at least ten times. The rearrangement joins TRBV24-1 to TRBJ2-3; tentative D call: TRBD2 (6 bases). Trimming cost V 3 bases and J 6 bases, with 15 bases left between them. This CDR3 has 15 amino acids. Germline V lookup: CDR1 KGHDR, CDR2 SFDVKD. The chain's CDR3 is CATSDPKEGVDTQYF. CDR3 nucleotide sequence: TGTGCCACCAGTGATCCCAAGGAGGGAGTCGATACGCAGTATTTT.

Sample share makes this clonotype medium-sized. This sequence joins TRBV7-2 and TRBJ1-4; 7 bases are shared with TRBD1. The V gene end was trimmed by 1 base and the J gene end by 2 bases; junction bases not matched to a gene: 4. The CDR3 sequence is 16 residues long. The V gene's germline CDR1 is SGHTA and CDR2 FQGNSA. CDR3 in amino acids: CASSLGTGWTNEKLFF. For the CDR3, the DNA is TGTGCCAGCAGCTTAGGGACAGGCTGGACTAATGAAAAACTGTTTTTT.

This clonotype was seen ten or more times. The chain links TRBV15 to TRBJ2-7; D may be TRBD2 (7 bases). From germline, CDR1 is LNHNV and CDR2 YYDKDF (reference sequence). Trimming pared 8 bases from V and 5 bases from J, leaving 16 bases between. The CDR3 has 13 residues. The CDR3: CATGFGGGDEQYF. As DNA, the CDR3 is TGTGCCACCGGCTTCGGAGGGGGGGACGAGCAGTACTTC.

This clonotype was counted many times. V is TRBV4-2 and J is TRBJ1-6; unclear D gene. Germline CDR1 reads LGHNA; CDR2 reads YNFKEQ. This CDR3 is 14 amino acids long. Between the trimmed V and J ends, which lost 1 base and 7 bases, there was a span of 8 bases. CDR3 region: CASSQGPKNSPLHF. CDR3 in DNA: TGTGCCAGCAGCCAAGGGCCCAAGAATTCACCCCTCCACTTT.

This clonotype was detected many times. The rearrangement links TRBV19 to TRBJ2-2; 8 nucleotides match TRBD2. Germline-derived CDR1 and CDR2 are LNHDA and SQIVND (reference sequence). The CDR3 is made up of 18 amino acids. Trimming removed 4 bases from V and 4 bases from J; junction bases left unmatched: 14. The CDR3 loop reads CASSTRLAGSLSTGELFF. As DNA, the CDR3 is TGTGCCAGTAGTACCCGGCTAGCGGGTTCTCTGAGCACCGGGGAGCTGTTTTTT.

This clonotype was seen ten or more times. The V call is TRBV7-2, the J call TRBJ1-4; 7 bases match TRBD1. Trimming cost V 5 bases and J 4 bases; bases outside gene matches: 7. The CDR3 runs 15 residues. Looked up from germline, CDR1 is SGHTA and CDR2 is FQGNSA. As DNA, the CDR3 is TGTGCCAGCAGCCGAGGGACAGCTGTTAATGAAAAACTGTTTTTT. Amino acids: CASSRGTAVNEKLFF.

The rearrangement uses TRBV7-9 and TRBJ2-7, with 9 bases that match TRBD1. The ends lost 4 bases at V and 2 bases at J; junction bases unmatched: 6. This CDR3 is built from 15 residues. Per germline, CDR1 SEHNR and CDR2 FQNEAQ (reference sequence). This chain's CDR3 is CASSSLDRGTYEQYF. Here the CDR3 DNA reads TGTGCCAGCAGCTCCTTGGACAGGGGAACCTACGAGCAGTACTTC.

This clonotype was observed at least ten times. V gene TRBV5-1 combines with J gene TRBJ2-7; tentatively, D is TRBD1 (5 bases). The CDR3 has 11 residues. Looked up from germline, CDR1 is SGHRS and CDR2 is YFSETQ. Trimming removed 3 bases at V and 5 bases at J, with 6 bases between. The CDR3 nucleotides read TGCGCCAGCAGCTCAGGGAACGAGCAGTACTTC. Residues: CASSSGNEQYF.

This chain uses TRBV7-9 with TRBJ2-1; D is unclear. The germline gives CDR1 SEHNR, CDR2 FQNEAQ (reference sequence). The CDR3 consists of 16 residues. The ends were cut back, 5 bases at V and 0 bases at J, with 14 bases in the middle. The CDR3 sequence: CASSMEIGGSYNEQFF. CDR3 DNA: TGTGCCAGCAGCATGGAGATAGGCGGCTCCTACAATGAGCAGTTCTTC. The full variable domain, its missing parts supplied by reference TRBV7-9 and TRBJ2-1, is DTGVSQNPRHKITKRGQNVTFRCDPISEHNRLYWYRQTLGQGPEFLTYFQNEAQLEKSRLLSDRFSAERPKGSFSTLEIQRTEQGDSAMYLCASSMEIGGSYNEQFFGPGTRLTVL.

This clonotype was seen at least ten times. The J gene is TRBJ2-1, the V gene TRBV12-3 or TRBV12-4; 12 bases agree with TRBD2. This CDR3 has 14 amino acids. J gave up 6 bases and V 10 bases, and 7 bases lay outside the gene matches. CDR3 protein: CANSRTSGTNEQFF. The DNA for the CDR3 is TGTGCCAACTCCCGGACTAGCGGGACCAATGAGCAGTTCTTC.

This clonotype was recorded at least ten times. The chain joins TRBV19 to TRBJ2-7; D could derive from TRBD1 or TRBD2 (5 bases each). The CDR3 covers 16 residues. V shed 3 bases and J shed 2 bases, with 17 bases lying between them. The germline CDR1 and CDR2 sequences are LNHDA and SQIVND (reference sequence). As DNA, the CDR3 is TGTGCCAGTAGTATGTCGTTTGGGGGTGGACCCTACGAGCAGTACTTC. This gives the protein CASSMSFGGGPYEQYF.